This T cell receptor beta chain was obtained from a study of blood T cells in healthy people across ages. Overall study findings and caveats: The study could not conclusively compare naive and antigen-experienced cells, given its unsorted PBMCs. Diversity of TCR beta correlated strongly with naive T cell percentage. Significant beta diversity loss was already apparent by age approximately 38, declining roughly linearly.

Germline V lookup: CDR1 LGHDT, CDR2 YNNKEL (reference sequence). CDR3 length: 16 residues. Trimming stripped 0 bases from V and 4 bases from J, with 15 bases between. Primed by a sample-barcoded 5' primer and a J-beta primer mix, a second PCR proceeded for about 6 to 11 cycles. Every cDNA molecule carried a tag from a template-switch adaptor bearing 12 random nucleotides. TCRdb re-derived calls from the 5' RACE reads in MiXCR, one entry per CDR3 protein. The sample comprises around 790,000 distinct CDR3 sequences, 40% to 50% of which are singletons, and approximately 20% rests with the top ten. About this clonotype itself: Its antigen is not identified.

The chain uses TRBV3-1 and TRBJ2-5, with D hard to call. The clonotype originates from a man in his fifties or sixties in good health. Sequencing was carried out using blood. CDR3 in DNA: TGTGCCAGCAGCCAAGATCTCACTCATAATAGAGAGACCCAGTACTTC. Translating it yields CASSQDLTHNRETQYF.